This entry is about one T cell receptor beta chain. CDR3 length: 14 amino acids. V shed 5 bases, J shed 4 bases, and the junction held 3 bases outside the gene matches. Germline assignment: CDR1 LNHDA and CDR2 SQIVND (reference sequence). Participant age was about 18 to 95 years, and participants resided in about 25 US areas. Participants' own reports of clinical history determined their cohort assignment. Resolution of symptoms, clearance, or two negative PCRs was present in recovered Cohort 3 donors. Method: immunoSEQ multiplex PCR; TCRdb's copy keeps in-frame clones and lacks some. Of approximately 210,000 clones in the sample, 70% to 85% are singletons; the top ten hold about 15%. This sample stems from a study of blood T cell repertoires in COVID-19. Study in general: In each case, the material was cDNA or gDNA derived from T cells, B-cell-depleted T cells, or PBMCs.

The source of this sequence is a middle-aged man who had recovered from COVID-19. The V call is TRBV19, the J call TRBJ1-5; 9 nucleotides match TRBD1. The sequenced sample consisted of PBMCs or T cells enriched from blood (not recorded which). The CDR3 DNA sequence: TGTGCCAGTAGTGGGACAGGGCGGAATCAGCCCCAGCATTTT. Translation gives CASSGTGRNQPQHF.